A selection of T cell receptor beta chains follows, all from one sample in a study of CD8 T cells in ankylosing spondylitis. Using its own MiXCR run on the 5' RACE reads, TCRdb lists one record per CDR3 protein. The table includes 100,000 to 150,000 distinct CDR3 sequences, about a sixth detected once. Input material: blood, either unsorted or a sorted T cell fraction (not recorded which). These receptors were collected from a male donor with ankylosing spondylitis. The CDR3 runs from the conserved cysteine through the conserved F or W.

CDR3aa | v_gene
CASSFRRQMTEAFF | TRBV27
CASSYALGVPPQETQYF | TRBV6-5
CASSLRAYTEAFF | TRBV27
CASSLGWATSNQPQHF | TRBV7-9
CASSGLGSQPQHF | TRBV2
CATSEGQAQPQHF | TRBV24-1
CASRAGQANTEAFF | TRBV7-6
CASGRDRGPGEQYF | TRBV7-8
CASTIDEMGNEQFF | TRBV7-9
CASRGGIYEQYF | TRBV11-2
CASSERGDKRNEQFF | TRBV2
CASSEGSGTYHF | TRBV2
CASSLHAGGSGELFF | TRBV28
CASSFGFHYEQYF | TRBV19
CASSLGDRVAIGEYNEQFF | TRBV28
CASSFSRDLNHEQYF | TRBV7-2
CSVEVSLGQGGEQYF | TRBV29-1
CSASRDSSSSYEQYF | TRBV20-1
CASSPSQGKAKNIQYF | TRBV14
CASSQGLYNEQFF | TRBV28
CASTGTSAVEQYF | TRBV5-6
CASSQPAVF | TRBV11-2
CSVVTNTEAFF | TRBV29-1
CASRKTRGEQYF | TRBV27
CASSLGIGLAGNQETQYF | TRBV12-3/TRBV12-4
CASSPPVDRAYNEQFF | TRBV18
CASSLINGRSSYEQYF | TRBV5-6
CSASSRYITKVEGNQPQHF | TRBV20-1
CASSAWLAGRDTQYF | TRBV27
CASSDTHRGVPEQFF | TRBV9
CASSPWTGRIDNEQFF | TRBV9
CASSPTTDRGYEQYF | TRBV5-1
CTCQSSGSSYNEQFF | TRBV30
CASSFIVDEAFF | TRBV12-3/TRBV12-4
CASSLLSGWSSYEQYF | TRBV7-9
CASTLGGEQYF | TRBV6-5
CATSQTNRDSTHNEQFF | TRBV15
CSARARLVTEYEQYF | TRBV20-1
CASSSRTLATTQYF | TRBV7-9
CASSLAQGYEQYF | TRBV11-2
CASTQLNTEAFF | TRBV7-8
CASDSARTDTQYF | TRBV10-3
CASSPRDRGQPQHF | TRBV9
CASSSGQRQFF | TRBV5-6
CASSQARFGYEQYF | TRBV4-1
CASKGLAGGGEQFF | TRBV27
CASSQEGPQETQYF | TRBV4-2
CASRSGTKNTEAFF | TRBV12-3/TRBV12-4
CASSQGLAGVNEQYF | TRBV4-3